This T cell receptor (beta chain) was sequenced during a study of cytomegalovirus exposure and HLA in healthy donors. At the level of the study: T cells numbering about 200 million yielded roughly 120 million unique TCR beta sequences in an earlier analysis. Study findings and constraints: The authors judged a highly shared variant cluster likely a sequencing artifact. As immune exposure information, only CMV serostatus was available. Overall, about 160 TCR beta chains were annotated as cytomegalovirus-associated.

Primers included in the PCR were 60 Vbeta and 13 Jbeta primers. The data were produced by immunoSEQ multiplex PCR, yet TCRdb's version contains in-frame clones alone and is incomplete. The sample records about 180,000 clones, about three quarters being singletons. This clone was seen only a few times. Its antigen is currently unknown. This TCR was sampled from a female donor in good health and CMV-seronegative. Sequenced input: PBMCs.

This CDR3 reads CASSSYRGAYEQYF. The CDR3 DNA follows: TGCGCCAGCAGCTCATACAGGGGCGCCTACGAGCAGTACTTC. The chain employs TRBV4-3 and TRBJ2-7; 7 bases agree with TRBD1. With 5 bases clipped from V and 2 bases from J, the junction kept 6 bases outside the gene matches. This CDR3 comprises 14 residues. CDR1 and CDR2 (germline): LGHNA, YSLEER.